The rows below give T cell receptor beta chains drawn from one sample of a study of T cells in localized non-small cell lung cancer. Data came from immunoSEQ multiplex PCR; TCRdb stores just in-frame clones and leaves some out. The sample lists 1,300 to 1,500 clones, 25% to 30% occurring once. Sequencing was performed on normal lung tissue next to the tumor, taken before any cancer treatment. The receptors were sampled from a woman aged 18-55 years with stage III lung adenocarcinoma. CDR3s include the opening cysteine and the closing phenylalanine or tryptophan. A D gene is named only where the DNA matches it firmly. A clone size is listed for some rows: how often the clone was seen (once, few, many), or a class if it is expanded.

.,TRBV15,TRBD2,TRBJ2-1,TGTGCCACCAGCAGGACCGGACTAGCGGGGGGCTATGAGCAGTTCTTC,CATSRTGLAGGYEQFF
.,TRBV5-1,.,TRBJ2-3,TGCGCCAGCAGCTTGGAGACTCGCACAGATACGCAGTATTTT,CASSLETRTDTQYF
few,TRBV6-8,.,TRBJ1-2,TGTGCCAGCAGTTACTCACAGGGTGTCTTGTATGGCTACACCTTC,CASSYSQGVLYGYTF
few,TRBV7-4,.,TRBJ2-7,TGTGCCAGCAGCCGTAAGGGGGGTTCCGAGCAGTACTTC,CASSRKGGSEQYF
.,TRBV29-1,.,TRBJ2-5,TGCAGCGTTATCTTTTGGGGAGGGGGTGAGACCCAGTACTTC,CSVIFWGGGETQYF
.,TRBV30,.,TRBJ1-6,TGTGCCTGGAGGAGAGGGAATTCACCCCTCCACTTT,CAWRRGNSPLHF
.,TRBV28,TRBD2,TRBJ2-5,TGTGCCAGCAGTCCTAGCGGGGGAGAGACCCAGTACTTC,CASSPSGGETQYF
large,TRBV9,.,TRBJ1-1,TGTGCCAGCGGACAGAGCCAATCTGAAGCTTTCTTT,CASGQSQSEAFF
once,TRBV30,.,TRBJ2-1,TGTGCCTGGAGAGGGAAGAGCTACAATGAGCAGTTCTTC,CAWRGKSYNEQFF
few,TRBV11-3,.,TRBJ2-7,TGTGCCAGCAGCTTGAGGGGTCAGGACATCGCTCAGCAGTACTTC,CASSLRGQDIAQQYF
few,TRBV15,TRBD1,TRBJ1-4,TGTGCCACCAGCAGAGGTCGGGACAGGGGTTTGGAAAAACTGTTTTTT,CATSRGRDRGLEKLFF
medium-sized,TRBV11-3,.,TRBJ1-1,TGTGCCAGCAGCTTGAAGGAGTTGAACACTGAAGCTTTCTTT,CASSLKELNTEAFF
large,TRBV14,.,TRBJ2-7,TGTGCCAGCAGCCCCCTGGGGGGGGGCACGTACGAGCAGTACTTC,CASSPLGGGTYEQYF
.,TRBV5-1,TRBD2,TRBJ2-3,TGCGCCAGCAGCCAAGGGACTAGCGGGGGGCAAGGGACGCAGTATTTT,CASSQGTSGGQGTQYF
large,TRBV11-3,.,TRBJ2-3,TGTGCCAGCAGCCGGGCTACAGGGCGGGCAGATACGCAGTATTTT,CASSRATGRADTQYF
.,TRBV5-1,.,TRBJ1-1,TGCGCCAGCAGCTTGCCCAGAGGGCAGCTCAACACTGAAGCTTTCTTT,CASSLPRGQLNTEAFF
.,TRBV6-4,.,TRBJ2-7,TGTGCCACCCCAGACAGGTACGAGCAGTACTTC,CATPDRYEQYF
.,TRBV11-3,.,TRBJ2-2,TGTGCCAGCAGCCGCCGGGACACGAGATTAACCGGGGAGCTGTTTTTT,CASSRRDTRLTGELFF
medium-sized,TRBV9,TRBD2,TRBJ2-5,TGTGCCAGCAGCGTAACGGGAGGGTTAGAGACCCAGTACTTC,CASSVTGGLETQYF
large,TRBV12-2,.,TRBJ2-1,TGTGCCAGTACTCGGGGAGGGGTCTCCTACAATGAGCAGTTCTTC,CASTRGGVSYNEQFF
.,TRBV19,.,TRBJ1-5,TGTGCCAGTAGTATCGACTGGAGGAGCAATCAGCCCCAGCATTTT,CASSIDWRSNQPQHF
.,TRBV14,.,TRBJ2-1,TGTGCCAGCAGCCTCCTAGCGAGCTCCTACAATGAGCAGTTCTTC,CASSLLASSYNEQFF
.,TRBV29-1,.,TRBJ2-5,TGCAGCGTTCAGCATCAACAAGAGACCCAGTACTTC,CSVQHQQETQYF
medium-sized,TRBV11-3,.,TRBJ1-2,TGTGCCAGCAGCTATTCTGCCAGGGACTTCTATGGCTACACCTTC,CASSYSARDFYGYTF
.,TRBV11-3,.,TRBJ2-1,TGTGCCAGCAGCTTAGGTGGCAGCAGGTACAATGAGCAGTTCTTC,CASSLGGSRYNEQFF
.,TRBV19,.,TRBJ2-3,TGTGCCAGTAGTATAGCCAATATAGGGCTAGCCGGTGGAGATACGCAGTATTTT,CASSIANIGLAGGDTQYF
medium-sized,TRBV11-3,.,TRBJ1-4,TGTGCCAGCAGCTACGTGCCACAGGGAAGCACTAATGAAAAACTGTTTTTT,CASSYVPQGSTNEKLFF
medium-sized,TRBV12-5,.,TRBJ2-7,TGTGCCAGCCGGGCCAGGCGCTCCGAGCAGTACTTC,CASRARRSEQYF
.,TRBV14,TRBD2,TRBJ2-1,TGTGCCAGCAGCCAAGAGCTAGCGGCCCTCGAGCAGTTCTTC,CASSQELAALEQFF
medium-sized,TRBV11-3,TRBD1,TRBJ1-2,TGTGCCAGCAGCGCGGGACAGCCAAGAGATGGCTACACCTTC,CASSAGQPRDGYTF
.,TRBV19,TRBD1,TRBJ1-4,TGTGCCAGTAGTCCCGACAGGGTAGAAAATGAAAAACTGTTTTTT,CASSPDRVENEKLFF
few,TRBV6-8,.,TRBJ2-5,TGTGCCATCAGTGTAGGTGGCAGCCAAGAGACCCAGTACTTC,CAISVGGSQETQYF
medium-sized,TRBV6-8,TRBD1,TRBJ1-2,TGTGCCAGCAGTGGGGGACAGGGGCCTCTATATGGCTACACCTTC,CASSGGQGPLYGYTF
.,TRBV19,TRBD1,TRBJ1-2,TGTGCCAGCCGGGGACAGGCTTCTTATGGCTACACCTTC,CASRGQASYGYTF
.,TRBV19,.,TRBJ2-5,TGTGCCAGTAATTCCGTGGGGGAGACCCAGTACTTC,CASNSVGETQYF
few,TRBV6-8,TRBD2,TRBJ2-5,TGTGCCAGCAGTACAGGACTAGCGGGAGGAGAGACCCAGTACTTC,CASSTGLAGGETQYF
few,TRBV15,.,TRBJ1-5,TGTGCCACCAGCAGAGATGGACAGTTCAATCAGCCCCAGCATTTT,CATSRDGQFNQPQHF
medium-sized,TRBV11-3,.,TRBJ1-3,TGTGCCAGCAGCTTGGCGAGGGGCGGTGGAAACACCATATATTTT,CASSLARGGGNTIYF
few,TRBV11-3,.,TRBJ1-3,TGTGCCAGCAGCTTAGACAGGGTCGAAACTGGAAACACCATATATTTT,CASSLDRVETGNTIYF
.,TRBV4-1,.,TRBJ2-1,TGCGCCAGCAGCTCAGAGGGGGGCAATGAGCAGTTCTTC,CASSSEGGNEQFF
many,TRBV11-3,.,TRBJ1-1,TGTGCCAGCAGCCTTCAGGATCTGAACACTGAAGCTTTCTTT,CASSLQDLNTEAFF
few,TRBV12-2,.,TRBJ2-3,TGTGCCACACTGCGGGACAGTAGCACAGATACGCAGTATTTT,CATLRDSSTDTQYF
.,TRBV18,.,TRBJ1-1,TGTGCCAGCTCACCAGTTGCCTCGGGCACTGAAGCTTTCTTT,CASSPVASGTEAFF
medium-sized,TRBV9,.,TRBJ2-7,TGTGCCAGCAGCAACACGAGGGACGTTCCCTACGAGCAGTACTTC,CASSNTRDVPYEQYF
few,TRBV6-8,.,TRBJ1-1,TGTGCCAGCACCCCTGAACCTTTGCTGAGCACTGAAGCTTTCTTT,CASTPEPLLSTEAFF
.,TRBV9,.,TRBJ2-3,TGTGCCAGCAGCAAGGGGGTCACAGATACGCAGTATTTT,CASSKGVTDTQYF